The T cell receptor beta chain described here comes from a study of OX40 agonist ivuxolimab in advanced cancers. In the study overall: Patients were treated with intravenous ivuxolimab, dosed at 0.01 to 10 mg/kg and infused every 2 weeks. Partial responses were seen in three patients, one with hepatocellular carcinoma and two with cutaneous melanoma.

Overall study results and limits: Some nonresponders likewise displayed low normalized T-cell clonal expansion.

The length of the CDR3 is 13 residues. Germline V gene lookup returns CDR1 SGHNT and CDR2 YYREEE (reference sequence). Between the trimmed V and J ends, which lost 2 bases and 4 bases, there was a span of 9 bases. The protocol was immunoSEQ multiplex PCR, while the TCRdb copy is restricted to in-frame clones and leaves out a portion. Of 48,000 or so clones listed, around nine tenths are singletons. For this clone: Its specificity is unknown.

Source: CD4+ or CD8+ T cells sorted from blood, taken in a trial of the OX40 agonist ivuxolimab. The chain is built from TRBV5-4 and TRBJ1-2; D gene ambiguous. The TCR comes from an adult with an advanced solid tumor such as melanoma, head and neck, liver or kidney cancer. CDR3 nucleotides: TGTGCCAGCAGCTTCGACGGATCCTATGGCTACACCTTC. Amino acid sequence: CASSFDGSYGYTF.